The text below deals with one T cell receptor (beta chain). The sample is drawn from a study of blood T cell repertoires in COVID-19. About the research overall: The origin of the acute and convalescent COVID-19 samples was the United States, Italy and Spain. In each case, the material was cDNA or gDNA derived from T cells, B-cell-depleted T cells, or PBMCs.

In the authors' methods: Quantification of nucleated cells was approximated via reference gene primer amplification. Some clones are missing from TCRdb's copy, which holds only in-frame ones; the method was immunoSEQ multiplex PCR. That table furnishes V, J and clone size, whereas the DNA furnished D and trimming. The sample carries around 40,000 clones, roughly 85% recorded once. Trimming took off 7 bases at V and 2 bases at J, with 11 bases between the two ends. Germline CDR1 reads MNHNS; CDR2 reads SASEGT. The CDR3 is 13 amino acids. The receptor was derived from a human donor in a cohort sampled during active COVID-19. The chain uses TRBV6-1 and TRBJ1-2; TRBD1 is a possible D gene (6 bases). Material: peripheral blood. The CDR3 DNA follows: TGTGCCAGCACCCCAGGGGTAAACTATGGCTACACCTTC. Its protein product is CASTPGVNYGYTF.